The clone carrying this T cell receptor (beta chain) was seen a single time. CDR1 and CDR2 from the germline V gene are LGHDT and YNNKEL (reference sequence). The CDR3 totals 13 residues. V was clipped by 6 bases and J by 9 bases; unmatched bases: 3. Only in-frame clones appear in the TCRdb table, and some are missing; sequencing was by immunoSEQ multiplex PCR. Seen here are approximately 110,000 clones, 65% to 80% observed once, and the top ten hold under 1%. The data are from a study of blood T cell repertoires in COVID-19. At the level of the study: Whether acute or convalescent, the COVID-19 samples came from the United States, Italy and Spain.

This chain uses TRBV3-1 (or the pseudogene TRBV3-2) with TRBJ1-6, with TRBD1 matching 9 bases. The source of this sequence is a human donor with acute or convalescent COVID-19. The donor label of this sample is uncertain. Sequencing input: peripheral blood. CDR3 region: CASRGQGSSPLHF. For the CDR3, the DNA is TGTGCCAGCAGGGGACAGGGCAGTTCACCCCTCCACTTT.